This T cell receptor beta chain was sequenced during a study of shared clonotypes between healthy human individuals. The ends lost 1 base at V and 5 bases at J; junction bases unmatched: 1. This CDR3 has 13 residues. Per germline, CDR1 SGHTA and CDR2 FQGTGA. Points on this clone: Its antigen is not identified. Different DNA sequences within this sample yield the same CDR3.

Study-wide results and limits: Only blood was sampled, and tissue TCR repertoires likely differ from blood ones.

An even split of each subset's genomic DNA across several immunoSEQ plates was performed. Unsorted PBMC DNA was run through sequencing on ten immunoSEQ deep assay plates. Here immunoSEQ multiplex PCR was the method, and the copy in TCRdb shows in-frame clones only, minus some. The sample records hundreds of thousands of clones, about 85% being singletons. The study drew all its donors from Caucasian adults living in Nashville, Tennessee. The source material was PBMCs. The receptor was derived from a woman in her forties in good health. Some clones in this sample may be carry-over from other donors' samples. The chain is built from TRBV7-3 and TRBJ1-1; 7 bases match TRBD1. The CDR3 sequence: CASSLRQGTEAFF. The CDR3, as DNA: TGTGCCAGCAGCTTAAGACAGGGAACTGAAGCTTTCTTT.